This entry lists 21 T cell receptor beta chains sequenced from one sample in a study of human T cells and chemical hapten exposure. Extraction yielded total RNA from whole blood (unfractionated). In TCRdb, the 5' RACE reads were re-called with MiXCR into one record per CDR3 protein. This table has 120,000 to 150,000 distinct CDR3 sequences, 3.5% to 5% appearing once. The source of these receptors is a female donor in good health.

This clonotype was seen a few times. V usage is TRBV20-1 and J usage is TRBJ1-6, with a tentative D call TRBD1 (6 bases). Trimming removed 5 bases from V and 7 bases from J, with 12 bases in between. This CDR3 has 13 amino acids. Germline CDR1 reads DFQATT; CDR2 reads SNEGSKA (reference sequence). The CDR3 DNA sequence: TGCAGTGCTTCTACAGGGCTCAATTCACCCCTCCACTTT. Its protein is CSASTGLNSPLHF.

This clonotype showed up many times. The chain employs TRBV6-5 and TRBJ1-1; 7 bases are shared with TRBD1. CDR1 and CDR2 (germline): MNHEY, SVGAGI. The CDR3 has 14 residues. V trimming: 3 bases; J trimming: 5 bases; junction bases outside the gene matches: 6. CDR3 nucleotides: TGTGCCAGCAGTTATATACAGGGGCGAACTGAAGCTTTCTTT. Amino acids: CASSYIQGRTEAFF.

This clonotype was observed many times. The chain couples TRBV7-2 to TRBJ2-3; no firm D call. The CDR3 has 12 amino acids. Germline V gene sequence: CDR1 SGHTA, CDR2 FQGNSA. Trimming left V 5 bases short and J 1 base short, with 4 bases between. The chain's CDR3 is CASSLRTDTQYF. CDR3 in DNA: TGTGCCAGCAGCCTACGCACAGATACGCAGTATTTT.

This clonotype occurred a few times. V usage is TRBV7-9 and J usage is TRBJ1-3; D is ambiguous. CDR3 length: 15 residues. Germline CDR1 SEHNR, CDR2 FQNEAQ (reference sequence). Deletions cut 2 bases from V and 0 bases from J, with 8 bases between. CDR3 in amino acids: CASSLSMSSGNTIYF. CDR3 in DNA: TGTGCCAGCAGCTTATCGATGAGCTCTGGAAACACCATATATTTT.

This clonotype showed up many times. J is TRBJ1-1 and V is TRBV10-3; 11 bases are shared with TRBD1. Germline CDR1 reads ENHRY; CDR2 reads SYGVKD. This CDR3 has 15 residues. V lost 5 bases, J lost 1 base, and 3 bases stayed unmatched. The CDR3 here is CAISLGQGANTEAFF. CDR3 in DNA: TGTGCCATCAGTCTAGGACAGGGGGCGAACACTGAAGCTTTCTTT.

This clonotype was seen ten or more times. The chain combines TRBV7-9 with TRBJ1-3; a possible D gene is TRBD1 (5 bases). CDR1 and CDR2 from the germline V gene are SEHNR and FQNEAQ (reference sequence). This CDR3 contains 17 residues. The V end was cut by 5 bases, the J end by 0 bases, with 17 bases between. CDR3 protein: CASSRDRDGGSGNTIYF. DNA of the CDR3: TGTGCCAGCAGCCGGGACCGGGACGGGGGCTCTGGAAACACCATATATTTT.

This clonotype was observed many times. The chain couples TRBV20-1 to TRBJ1-2, with TRBD1 matching over 9 bases. The V and J ends lost 3 bases and 5 bases, in that order; junction bases with no gene match: 10. This CDR3 is 15 amino acids long. Germline V CDR1 and CDR2: DFQATT, SNEGSKA (reference sequence). CDR3 sequence reads: CSASPEQGARYGYTF. DNA for the CDR3: TGCAGTGCTAGCCCCGAACAGGGGGCTCGGTATGGCTACACCTTC.

This clonotype was detected many times. The chain recombines TRBV7-6 with TRBJ1-6; D remains unclear. Germline-derived CDR1 and CDR2 are SGHVS and FNYEAQ. The ends were cut back, 0 bases at V and 6 bases at J, with 9 bases in the middle. This CDR3 region has 15 residues. The CDR3: CASSLAPAFNSPLHF. CDR3 sequence (DNA): TGTGCCAGCAGCTTAGCCCCGGCTTTTAATTCACCCCTCCACTTT.

Many counts were recorded for this clonotype. The rearrangement joins TRBV6-1 to TRBJ2-3, with a tentative D call TRBD1 (5 bases). The V end lost 5 bases, the J end lost 0 bases, and 15 bases lay between the germline ends. Germline V gene lookup returns CDR1 MNHNS and CDR2 SASEGT. CDR3 size: 16 residues. CDR3 region: CASSPDTLESTDTQYF. The CDR3 DNA reads TGTGCCAGCAGTCCGGACACCCTAGAAAGCACAGATACGCAGTATTTT.

The rearrangement joins TRBV7-2 to TRBJ2-3; D is unresolved. The germline V gene encodes CDR1 SGHTA and CDR2 FQGNSA. V lost 5 bases and J lost 3, with 12 bases in between. The CDR3 totals 14 residues. CDR3 amino acids: CASSPRLRTDTQYF. The CDR3 region has the DNA TGTGCCAGCAGCCCCCGTCTTAGAACAGATACGCAGTATTTT.

This clonotype was observed many times. This chain uses TRBV9 with TRBJ2-3, with 11 bases that match TRBD2. Germline V gene sequence: CDR1 SGDLS, CDR2 YYNGEE. With V trimmed by 2 bases and J by 3 bases, 14 bases remained unmatched. The CDR3 extends over 19 amino acids. In DNA, the CDR3 is TGTGCCAGCAGCGTTACTAGCGGGGGACTACCATACTCTACAGATACGCAGTATTTT. This codes for CASSVTSGGLPYSTDTQYF. The entire variable domain, with the rest obtained from reference TRBV9 and TRBJ2-3, is as follows: DSGVTQTPKHLITATGQRVTLRCSPRSGDLSVYWYQQSLDQGLQFLIQYYNGEERAKGNILERFSAQQFPDLHSELNLSSLELGDSALYFCASSVTSGGLPYSTDTQYFGPGTRLTVL.

This clonotype appeared a few times. The rearrangement joins TRBV7-2 to TRBJ1-6; D remains ambiguous. The CDR3 sequence is 14 residues long. V was trimmed by 3 bases and J by 6 bases, leaving 9 bases between them. Germline V CDR1 and CDR2: SGHTA, FQGNSA. CDR3 DNA sequence: TGTGCCAGCAGCTTTAGACGGAGTAATTCACCCCTCCACTTT. Translated, it gives CASSFRRSNSPLHF. Looking up the rest from reference TRBV7-2 and TRBJ1-6 gives the full variable domain: GAGVSQSPSNKVTEKGKDVELRCDPISGHTALYWYRQSLGQGLEFLIYFQGNSAPDKSGLPSDRFSAERTGGSVSTLTIQRTQQEDSAVYLCASSFRRSNSPLHFGNGTRLTVT.

Ten or more counts support this clonotype. The chain is built from TRBV9 and TRBJ1-1; D uncertain. Deletions cut 3 bases from V and 2 bases from J, with 8 bases between. The CDR3 totals 13 residues. CDR1 SGDLS and CDR2 YYNGEE come from the germline V gene. The CDR3 region is CASSGTPNTEAFF. In DNA, the CDR3 is TGTGCCAGCAGCGGAACACCCAACACTGAAGCTTTCTTT. The variable domain in full, completed from reference TRBV9 and TRBJ1-1, reads DSGVTQTPKHLITATGQRVTLRCSPRSGDLSVYWYQQSLDQGLQFLIQYYNGEERAKGNILERFSAQQFPDLHSELNLSSLELGDSALYFCASSGTPNTEAFFGQGTRLTVV.

This clonotype was seen many times. The chain is built from TRBV6-2 or TRBV6-3 and TRBJ2-2; no clear D. Germline loops: CDR1 MNHEY, CDR2 SVGEGT. V dropped 6 bases and J dropped 0 bases, with 8 bases sitting between them. The CDR3 is 14 residues long. The CDR3 protein is CASRRQPNTGELFF. The CDR3 DNA reads as TGTGCCAGCAGGAGACAACCGAACACCGGGGAGCTGTTTTTT.

This clonotype came up many times. The chain links TRBV14 to TRBJ2-1, with TRBD2 identical over 12 bases. This CDR3 has 18 residues. Germline V CDR1 and CDR2: SGHDN, FVKESK. The V segment lost 0 bases and the J segment 7 bases; nucleotides outside the gene matches: 10. CDR3 in amino acids: CASSQEIPLAGGLNEQFF. The CDR3, as DNA: TGTGCCAGCAGCCAAGAAATCCCCCTAGCGGGGGGGCTGAATGAGCAGTTCTTC.

This clonotype was found many times. The chain has TRBV10-3 and TRBJ1-4; D perhaps matches TRBD1 (6 bases). CDR3 length: 14 residues. V lost 6 bases to trimming and J lost 8 bases, with 16 bases between them. Germline-derived CDR1 and CDR2 are ENHRY and SYGVKD. DNA for the CDR3: TGTGCCATCAGCTCCGGGACAAAGGGGGAAAAACTGTTTTTT. This sequence encodes CAISSGTKGEKLFF.

This clonotype was found many times. The chain joins TRBV12-3 or TRBV12-4 to TRBJ1-1; no reliable D call. This CDR3 has 13 residues. The germline V and J ends were trimmed by 3 bases and 1 base, with 6 bases remaining between them. CDR3 loop: CASSLPPNTEAFF. CDR3 bases: TGTGCCAGCAGTTTGCCACCGAACACTGAAGCTTTCTTT.

V usage is TRBV25-1 and J usage is TRBJ1-1; no clear D. V shed 1 base and J shed 4 bases, with 13 bases lying between them. The CDR3 length is 15 residues. Germline CDR1 reads MGHDK; CDR2 reads SYGVNS. The CDR3 DNA is TGTGCCAGCAGTGAATTATCGGCACCGATCACTGAAGCTTTCTTT. Amino acids: CASSELSAPITEAFF.

The sample holds many counts of this clonotype. J is TRBJ1-5 and V is TRBV4-2, with 10 bases identical to TRBD1. V gave up 3 bases and J gave up 0 bases; unmatched junction bases: 11. CDR1 is LGHNA and CDR2 is YNFKEQ in the germline V gene. This CDR3 has 19 amino acids. The DNA of the CDR3 is TGTGCCAGCAGCCATAGACAGGGGGCTCCTTCGCATAGCAATCAGCCCCAGCATTTT. Translation: CASSHRQGAPSHSNQPQHF.

This clonotype was detected ten times or more. The chain has TRBV11-2 and TRBJ1-6; D gene uncertain. The CDR3 is made up of 12 amino acids. CDR1 and CDR2 (germline): SGHAT, FQNNGV. V was cut by 5 bases and J by 7 bases, with 6 bases left in between. The CDR3 loop reads CASSRHNSPLHF. CDR3 sequence (DNA): TGTGCCAGCAGCCGACACAATTCACCCCTCCACTTT. The full variable domain, rest sourced from reference TRBV11-2 and TRBJ1-6, is EAGVAQSPRYKIIEKRQSVAFWCNPISGHATLYWYQQILGQGPKLLIQFQNNGVVDDSQLPKDRFSAERLKGVDSTLKIQPAKLEDSAVYLCASSRHNSPLHFGNGTRLTVT.

The J gene is TRBJ2-5, the V gene TRBV5-1; no reliable D call. Trimming removed 0 bases at V and 5 bases at J, with 20 bases between. The CDR3 runs 17 residues. The V gene's germline CDR1 is SGHRS and CDR2 YFSETQ. In DNA, the CDR3 is TGCGCCAGCAGCTTGGCCTTGGCTAGGCCCCCCCAGGAGACCCAGTACTTC. Translated, it gives CASSLALARPPQETQYF.